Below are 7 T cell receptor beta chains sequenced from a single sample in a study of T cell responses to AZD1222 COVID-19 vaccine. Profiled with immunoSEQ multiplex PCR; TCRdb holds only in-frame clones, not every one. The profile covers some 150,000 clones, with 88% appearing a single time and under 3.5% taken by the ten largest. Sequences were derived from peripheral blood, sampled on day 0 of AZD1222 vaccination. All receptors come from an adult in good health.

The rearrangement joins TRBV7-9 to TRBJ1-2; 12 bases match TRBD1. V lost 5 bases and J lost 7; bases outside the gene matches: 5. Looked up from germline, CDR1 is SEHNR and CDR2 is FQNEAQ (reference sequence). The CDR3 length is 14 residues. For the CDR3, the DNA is TGTGCCAGCAGCCCGGGACAGGGGGCAGGTGGCTACACCTTC. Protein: CASSPGQGAGGYTF.

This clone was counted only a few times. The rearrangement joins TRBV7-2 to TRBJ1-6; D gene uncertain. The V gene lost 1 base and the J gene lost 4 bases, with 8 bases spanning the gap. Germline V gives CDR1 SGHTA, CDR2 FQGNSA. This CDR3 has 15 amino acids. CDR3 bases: TGTGCCAGCAGCTTAGGTACCGGTTATAATTCACCCCTCCACTTT. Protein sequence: CASSLGTGYNSPLHF.

In DNA form, the CDR3 reads TGTGCCAGTAGTCGTCTAGCGGGAGCCCTCGGAGAGCAGTTCTTC. Translated, it gives CASSRLAGALGEQFF. The rearrangement links TRBV19 to TRBJ2-1, with 10 bases matching TRBD2. With 5 bases clipped from V and 10 bases from J, the junction kept 11 bases outside the gene matches. The CDR3 is 15 residues long. CDR1 is LNHDA and CDR2 is SQIVND in the germline V gene (reference sequence).

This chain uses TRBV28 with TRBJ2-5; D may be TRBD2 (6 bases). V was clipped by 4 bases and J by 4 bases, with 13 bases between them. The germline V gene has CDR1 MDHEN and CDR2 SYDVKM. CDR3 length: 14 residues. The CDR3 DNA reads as TGTGCCAGCAGTTGGCCTGCGGGGATAGAGACCCAGTACTTC. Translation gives CASSWPAGIETQYF.

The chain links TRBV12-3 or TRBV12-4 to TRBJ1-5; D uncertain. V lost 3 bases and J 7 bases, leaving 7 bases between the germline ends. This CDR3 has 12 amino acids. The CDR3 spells CASSLWMQPQHF. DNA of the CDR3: TGTGCCAGCAGTTTGTGGATGCAGCCCCAGCATTTT.

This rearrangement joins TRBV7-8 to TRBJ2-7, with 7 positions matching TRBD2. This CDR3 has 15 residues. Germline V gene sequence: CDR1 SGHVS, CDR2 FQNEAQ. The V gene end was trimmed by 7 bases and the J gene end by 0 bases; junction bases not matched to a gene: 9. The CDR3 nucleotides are TGTGCCAGCATCCCAGGGCGGGAGTACTCCTACGAGCAGTACTTC. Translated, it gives CASIPGREYSYEQYF.

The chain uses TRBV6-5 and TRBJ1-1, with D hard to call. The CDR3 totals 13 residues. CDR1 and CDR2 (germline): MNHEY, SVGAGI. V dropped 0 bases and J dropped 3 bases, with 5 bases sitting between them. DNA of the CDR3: TGTGCCAGCAGTTACTCTTTCTACACTGAAGCTTTCTTT. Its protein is CASSYSFYTEAFF.